This T cell receptor (beta chain) emerged from a study of patients and donors after allogeneic stem cell transplantation. A single record per CDR3 protein comes from TCRdb applying MiXCR to the RT-PCR reads. This sample has over 400,000 distinct CDR3 sequences; 15% to 20% occur once, and the top ten carry around 7.9%. A word on this clonotype: An end of the junction differs from the germline gene, which may be a read error.

Germline V gene data show CDR1 as LGHNA and CDR2 as YSLEER. CDR3 length equals 13 residues. This clonotype was obtained from a human donor who was either an allogeneic HSCT recipient or a stem cell or donor lymphocyte infusion donor (not recorded which). It is not recorded whose cells these are; they may come from a transplant donor. Sequencing was done on a sample of blood, either unsorted or a sorted T cell fraction (not recorded which). This sequence joins TRBV4-3 and TRBJ1-5; D uncertain. The CDR3 DNA sequence: TGCGCCAGCAGCCAAGACAGGAATCCGCCCCAGCATTTT. This codes for CASSQDRNPPQHF.